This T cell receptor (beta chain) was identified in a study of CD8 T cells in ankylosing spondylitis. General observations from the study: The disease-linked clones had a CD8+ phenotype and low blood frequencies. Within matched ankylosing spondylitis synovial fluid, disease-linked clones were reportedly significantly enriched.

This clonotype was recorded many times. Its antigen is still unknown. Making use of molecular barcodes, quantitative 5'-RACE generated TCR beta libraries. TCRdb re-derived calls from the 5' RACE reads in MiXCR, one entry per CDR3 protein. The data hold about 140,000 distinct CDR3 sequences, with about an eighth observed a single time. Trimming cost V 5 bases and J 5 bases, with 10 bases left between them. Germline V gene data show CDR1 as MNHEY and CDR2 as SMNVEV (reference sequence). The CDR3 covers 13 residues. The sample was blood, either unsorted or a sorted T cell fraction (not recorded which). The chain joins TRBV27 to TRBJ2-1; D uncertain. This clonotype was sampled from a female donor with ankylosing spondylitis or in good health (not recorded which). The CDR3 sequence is CASSIGPNNEQFF. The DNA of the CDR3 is TGTGCCAGCAGTATAGGCCCCAACAATGAGCAGTTCTTC.